What follows is one T cell receptor beta chain and its context. The sample comes from a study of blood T cell repertoires in COVID-19. Study-wide background: PBMCs, B-cell-depleted T cells, or T cells provided the cDNA or gDNA that made up the material.

V was pared by 3 bases and J by 2 bases, with 16 bases of the junction left unmatched. The germline gives CDR1 GTSNPN, CDR2 SVGIG (reference sequence). The length of the CDR3 is 18 residues. Clones were read by immunoSEQ multiplex PCR, and TCRdb kept only the in-frame ones, dropping some. The sample has 250,000 to 350,000 clones, about 85% seen once. Sequenced material: peripheral blood. The TCR originated in a woman aged 50 to 60 who had recovered from COVID-19. The chain employs TRBV30 and TRBJ2-5; 9 bases fit TRBD2. The CDR3 DNA reads TGTGCCTGGAGCGATCAAGGCGGGAGGGCCTGGGGGCAAGAGACCCAGTACTTC. Encoded protein: CAWSDQGGRAWGQETQYF.